Shown below are 17 T cell receptor beta chains from a single sample sequenced in a study of blood T cell repertoires in COVID-19 (dated by TCRdb to 2019 to 2021). Library construction relied on the immunoSEQ multiplex PCR assay. In TCRdb, the immuneACCESS table is reduced to in-frame sequences with V and J assigned. These tables do not hold every clone; where another copy was compared, an unresolved V gene accounts for under half, and the others remain unexplained. The sample includes approximately 50,000 clones, with around 92% observed a single time. 9% of the sample rests with the top ten. Sequenced: peripheral blood. The receptors here all came from a man older than 75 with active or convalescent COVID-19.

V usage is TRBV19 and J usage is TRBJ2-5, with 12 bases identical to TRBD2. CDR3 size: 16 residues. CDR1 LNHDA and CDR2 SQIVND come from the germline V gene (reference sequence). V was pared by 3 bases and J by 5 bases, with 7 bases of the junction left unmatched. Written as DNA, the CDR3 is TGTGCCAGTAGTATGACTAGCGGGAGAGCGAGGGAGACCCAGTACTTC. This sequence encodes CASSMTSGRARETQYF.

This clone was counted once. The chain links TRBV7-9 to TRBJ1-6; D is unclear. This CDR3 spans 14 amino acids. Trimming shortened V by 1 base and J by 7 bases, and 8 bases separated the two germline ends. The germline V gene has CDR1 SEHNR and CDR2 FQNEAQ (reference sequence). CDR3 sequence reads: CASSLGGLNSPLHF. The CDR3 region has the DNA TGTGCCAGCAGCTTAGGAGGATTAAATTCACCCCTCCACTTT.

V and J are TRBV7-2 and TRBJ2-3; 8 nucleotides match TRBD2. The CDR3 runs 15 residues. Germline loops: CDR1 SGHTA, CDR2 FQGNSA. J gave up 2 bases and V 4 bases, and 5 bases lay outside the gene matches. CDR3 sequence (DNA): TGTGCCAGCAGCTCGTCTAGCGGGTTCACAGATACGCAGTATTTT. This codes for CASSSSSGFTDTQYF.

This chain links TRBV4-3 with TRBJ2-1; 9 bases line up with TRBD2. V was clipped by 1 base and J by 3 bases; unmatched bases: 7. This CDR3 is 17 amino acids long. Looked up from germline, CDR1 is LGHNA and CDR2 is YSLEER. For the CDR3, the DNA is TGCGCCAGCAGCCAAGTAGGAGGCGGGGGGGGCTACAATGAGCAGTTCTTC. Its translation: CASSQVGGGGGYNEQFF.

This clone was observed a single time. J is TRBJ2-7 and V is TRBV5-1; possible D gene TRBD2, 5 bases. The CDR3 extends over 13 amino acids. Germline V gene data show CDR1 as SGHRS and CDR2 as YFSETQ. Trimming cost V 6 bases and J 4 bases, with 14 bases left between them. CDR3 loop: CASTLRGGYEQYF. The CDR3 nucleotides read TGCGCCAGCACCCTACGCGGAGGTTACGAGCAGTACTTC.

This chain joins TRBV6-6 and TRBJ1-3; D perhaps matches TRBD1 (5 bases). This CDR3 spans 16 amino acids. V shed 5 bases and J shed 4 bases, with 18 bases lying between them. Germline CDR1 and CDR2: MNHNY and SVGAGI (reference sequence). The CDR3 coding sequence is TGTGCCAGCAGTCCTTTCCAGGGCGTTACGGGAAACACCATATATTTT. Its protein product is CASSPFQGVTGNTIYF.

The chain carries TRBV6-6 and TRBJ1-3, with D tentatively TRBD1 (6 bases). This CDR3 is built from 15 residues. The germline V gene encodes CDR1 MNHNY and CDR2 SVGAGI (reference sequence). Trimming left V 7 bases short and J 2 bases short, with 15 bases between. CDR3: CASNKGVTTGNTIYF. CDR3 DNA: TGTGCCAGCAACAAGGGGGTGACAACTGGAAACACCATATATTTT.

CDR3 region: CATSGGTGLNQPQHF. The CDR3 nucleotides read TGTGCCACCAGTGGAGGTACAGGCCTTAATCAGCCCCAGCATTTT. The chain joins TRBV24-1 to TRBJ1-5; D might be TRBD1 (5 bases). V lost 5 bases, J lost 4 bases, and 14 bases lay in between. The CDR3 has 15 amino acids. Germline V gives CDR1 KGHDR, CDR2 SFDVKD.

The rearrangement links TRBV28 to TRBJ1-2, with 9 bases matching TRBD1. V lost 5 bases to trimming and J lost 4 bases; unmatched junction nucleotides: 5. Germline CDR1 is MDHEN and CDR2 is SYDVKM. This CDR3 has 14 residues. CDR3 in amino acids: CASSRTGVPYGYTF. CDR3 sequence (DNA): TGTGCCAGCAGTAGGACAGGGGTCCCCTATGGCTACACCTTC.

This clone has more than one count but fewer than ten. The chain has TRBV28 and TRBJ1-2; a possible D gene is TRBD1 (6 bases). In germline, CDR1 is MDHEN, CDR2 SYDVKM. Trimming stripped 2 bases from V and 0 bases from J, with 13 bases between. This CDR3 comprises 16 residues. The CDR3 is CASSLKPGAANYGYTF. The CDR3 DNA follows: TGTGCCAGCAGTTTAAAACCAGGGGCCGCTAACTATGGCTACACCTTC.

This sequence joins TRBV7-9 and TRBJ2-5; TRBD1 matches 10 bases. In germline, CDR1 is SEHNR, CDR2 FQNEAQ (reference sequence). After removal of 1 base from V and 2 bases from J, the junction contained 4 bases not matched to a gene. The CDR3 spans 16 residues. CDR3: CASSLGGTGEQETQYF. The CDR3 DNA follows: TGTGCCAGCAGCTTAGGTGGGACAGGGGAGCAAGAGACCCAGTACTTC.

This chain links TRBV28 with TRBJ2-7; no clear D gene. V was clipped by 2 bases and J by 6 bases, with 11 bases between them. The germline gives CDR1 MDHEN, CDR2 SYDVKM. The CDR3 contains 13 residues. CDR3 nucleotide sequence: TGTGCCAGCAGTTTAAAACTAATCGGCGAGCAGTACTTC. Its protein product is CASSLKLIGEQYF.

The sample holds a few counts of this clone. The rearrangement links TRBV7-2 to TRBJ2-2; no clear D gene. The CDR3 spans 14 residues. The germline V and J ends were trimmed by 7 bases and 1 base, with 10 bases remaining between them. CDR1 is SGHTA and CDR2 is FQGNSA in the germline V gene. CDR3 sequence reads: CASKLVLNTGELFF. CDR3 DNA sequence: TGTGCCAGCAAGCTCGTTTTGAACACCGGGGAGCTGTTTTTT.

V usage is TRBV19 and J usage is TRBJ2-5; TRBD2 might be the D (6 bases). This CDR3 comprises 15 residues. V shed 1 base and J shed 1 base, with 10 bases lying between them. The germline V gene encodes CDR1 LNHDA and CDR2 SQIVND (reference sequence). For the CDR3, the DNA is TGTGCCAGTAGTATAGGGGGGACTCTCCAAGAGACCCAGTACTTC. Translating it yields CASSIGGTLQETQYF.

Only one count was recorded for this clone. V and J are TRBV5-1 and TRBJ2-1, with 9 bases fitting TRBD2. V dropped 2 bases and J dropped 4; count of bases not matched to a gene: 4. Germline-derived CDR1 and CDR2 are SGHRS and YFSETQ. This CDR3 is 15 amino acids long. Here the CDR3 reads CASSFASGVYNEQFF. CDR3 in DNA: TGCGCCAGCAGCTTTGCTAGCGGGGTATACAATGAGCAGTTCTTC.

The rearrangement links TRBV12-5 to TRBJ2-1; D uncertain. This CDR3 has 14 amino acids. Germline V gene data show CDR1 as LGHNT and CDR2 as FRNRAP. The ends were cut back, 1 base at V and 5 bases at J, with 9 bases in the middle. CDR3 coding DNA: TGTGCTAGTGGTTTGGGATTCAGGAACAATGAGCAGTTCTTC. The encoded protein is CASGLGFRNNEQFF.

J is TRBJ2-7 and V is TRBV5-1, with 8 positions matching TRBD1. The V and J ends lost 4 bases and 3 bases, in that order; junction bases with no gene match: 6. The length of the CDR3 is 14 residues. Germline CDR1 SGHRS, CDR2 YFSETQ. This CDR3 reads CASSQDRAYYEQYF. DNA for the CDR3: TGCGCCAGCAGCCAGGACAGGGCGTACTACGAGCAGTACTTC.